The T cell receptor beta chain under discussion was sequenced for a study of blood T cells in healthy people across ages. Findings and caveats of the study: Strong correlation was found linking TCR beta diversity to naive T cell percentage. Age advanced and TCR beta diversity per million T cells fell, roughly linearly.

The CDR3 loop spans 15 amino acids. Per germline, CDR1 MNHEY and CDR2 SVGEGT. V dropped 6 bases and J dropped 3 bases, with 18 bases sitting between them. PCR was performed a second time for about 6 to 12 cycles using a sample-barcoded 5' primer and a J-beta primer mix. With 12 random nucleotides, a template-switch adaptor tagged each individual cDNA molecule. A single record per CDR3 protein comes from TCRdb applying MiXCR to the 5' RACE reads. The sample lists hundreds of thousands of distinct CDR3 sequences; 44% were seen once. With regard to this clonotype: Its cognate antigen is unknown.

Extraction yielded at least 5 micrograms of total RNA per sample. The clonotype was recovered from a man in his sixties in good health. Sequences were obtained from blood. The chain has TRBV6-2 or TRBV6-3 and TRBJ2-7; a possible D gene is TRBD1 (6 bases). In DNA form, the CDR3 reads TGTGCCAGCAGCCCACGATCGCAGGGGTTCTACGAGCAGTACTTC. This sequence encodes CASSPRSQGFYEQYF.